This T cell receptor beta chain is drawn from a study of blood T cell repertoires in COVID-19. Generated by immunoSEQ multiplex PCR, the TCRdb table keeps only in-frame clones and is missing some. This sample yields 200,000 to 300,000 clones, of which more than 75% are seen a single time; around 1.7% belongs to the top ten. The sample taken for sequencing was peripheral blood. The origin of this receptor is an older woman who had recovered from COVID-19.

The CDR3 coding sequence is TGCGCCAGCAGCTTGGATCGGGGGGGAACGGCCACCGGGGAGCTGTTTTTT. Residues: CASSLDRGGTATGELFF. V is TRBV5-1 and J is TRBJ2-2; 8 positions match TRBD2. The CDR3 runs 17 residues. V was pared by 0 bases and J by 4 bases, with 8 bases of the junction left unmatched. Germline loops: CDR1 SGHRS, CDR2 YFSETQ.